These T cell receptor beta chains were read from a single sample in a study of blood T cell repertoires in COVID-19. TCRdb's copy holds only in-frame clones and misses some; the assay was immunoSEQ multiplex PCR. Among 200,000 to 250,000 clones listed, about 90% were seen once. Sample: peripheral blood. Every receptor here comes from a man aged 25 to 45 with acute or convalescent COVID-19. CDR3s include the opening cysteine and the closing phenylalanine or tryptophan. The size field is filled for only some rows; it gives once, few, many or a size class.

V gene: TRBV25-1
clone size: NA
J gene: TRBJ2-6
CDR3 protein: CASSENRGTGANVLTF

V gene: TRBV7-3
clone size: NA
J gene: TRBJ1-5
CDR3 protein: CASSAGGQNSQPQHF

V gene: TRBV9
clone size: NA
J gene: TRBJ2-6
CDR3 protein: CASSVQAGNSPSSGANVLTF

V gene: TRBV6-6
clone size: NA
J gene: TRBJ2-7
CDR3 protein: CASRIDRALYEQYF

V gene: TRBV30
clone size: NA
J gene: TRBJ1-6
CDR3 protein: CAWSFQGNSPLHF

V gene: TRBV7-6
clone size: NA
J gene: TRBJ2-5
CDR3 protein: CASSNQGARETQYF

V gene: TRBV10-3
clone size: NA
J gene: TRBJ1-5
CDR3 protein: CAISDRGSNQPQHF

V gene: TRBV4-1
clone size: NA
J gene: TRBJ1-2
CDR3 protein: CASSQVTDPNYGYTF

V gene: TRBV14
clone size: once
J gene: TRBJ2-5
CDR3 protein: CASSQFSTPQETQYF

V gene: TRBV30
clone size: NA
J gene: TRBJ2-7
CDR3 protein: CAWRPRSGGGHEQYF

V gene: TRBV7-9
clone size: NA
J gene: TRBJ2-7
CDR3 protein: CASSLGGPNEQYF

V gene: TRBV6-6
clone size: NA
J gene: TRBJ2-2
CDR3 protein: CASSSRTSPRRGELFF

V gene: TRBV5-5
clone size: NA
J gene: TRBJ1-5
CDR3 protein: CASSSRTGGNSNQPQHF

V gene: TRBV11-3
clone size: NA
J gene: TRBJ2-1
CDR3 protein: CASSLGSREGKSNEQFF

V gene: TRBV2
clone size: once
J gene: TRBJ1-6
CDR3 protein: CAGRQGPNSPLHF

V gene: TRBV27
clone size: few
J gene: TRBJ2-5
CDR3 protein: CASSPGGDWETQYF

V gene: TRBV30
clone size: NA
J gene: TRBJ2-2
CDR3 protein: CAWLTGKALNTGELFF

V gene: TRBV18
clone size: NA
J gene: TRBJ2-5
CDR3 protein: CASSGQGATLGTQYF

V gene: TRBV7-9
clone size: few
J gene: TRBJ2-7
CDR3 protein: CASSLGGQYYEQYF

V gene: TRBV19
clone size: once
J gene: TRBJ2-2
CDR3 protein: CASSKQPPRVAGELFF

V gene: TRBV6-1
clone size: NA
J gene: TRBJ2-6
CDR3 protein: CASSEWTGPGANVLTF

V gene: TRBV19
clone size: NA
J gene: TRBJ2-1
CDR3 protein: CASSTPDSLAPMIF

V gene: TRBV5-8
clone size: NA
J gene: TRBJ1-2
CDR3 protein: CASSLGRDNYGYTF

V gene: TRBV10-3
clone size: once
J gene: TRBJ2-5
CDR3 protein: CAIRGAGGGQETQYF

V gene: TRBV20-1
clone size: NA
J gene: TRBJ2-7
CDR3 protein: CSARERREQYF

V gene: TRBV7-3
clone size: NA
J gene: TRBJ2-2
CDR3 protein: CASSLATNTGELFF

V gene: TRBV28
clone size: NA
J gene: TRBJ2-3
CDR3 protein: CASSTHSGMNTQYF

V gene: TRBV10-1
clone size: NA
J gene: TRBJ2-3
CDR3 protein: CASSTGQGAFTDTQYF

V gene: TRBV7-2
clone size: NA
J gene: TRBJ2-3
CDR3 protein: CASTLAGTSGARDTQYF

V gene: TRBV28
clone size: NA
J gene: TRBJ1-6
CDR3 protein: CASSPSPGVGNSPLHF